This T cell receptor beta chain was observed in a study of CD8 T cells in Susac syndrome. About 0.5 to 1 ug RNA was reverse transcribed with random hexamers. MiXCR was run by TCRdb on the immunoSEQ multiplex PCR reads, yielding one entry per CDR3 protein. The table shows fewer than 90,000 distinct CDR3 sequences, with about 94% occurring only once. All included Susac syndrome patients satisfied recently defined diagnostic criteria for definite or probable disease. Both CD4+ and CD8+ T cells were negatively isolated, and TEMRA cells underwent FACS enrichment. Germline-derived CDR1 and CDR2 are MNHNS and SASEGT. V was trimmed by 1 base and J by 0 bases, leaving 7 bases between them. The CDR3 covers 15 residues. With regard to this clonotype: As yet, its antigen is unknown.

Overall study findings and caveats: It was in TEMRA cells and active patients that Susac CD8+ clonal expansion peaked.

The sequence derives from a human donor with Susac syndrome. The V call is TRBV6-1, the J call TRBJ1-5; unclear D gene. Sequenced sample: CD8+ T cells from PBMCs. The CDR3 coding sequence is TGTGCCAGCAGTGAAGGCCAGGATAGCAATCAGCCCCAGCATTTT. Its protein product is CASSEGQDSNQPQHF.